The 27 T cell receptor beta chains presented below share a single source sample, sequenced in a study of blood T cell repertoires in COVID-19 (dated by TCRdb to 2018 to 2021). Receptors were amplified or captured by the immunoSEQ multiplex PCR assay. Entries here come from immuneACCESS through TCRdb and include only in-frame sequences with V and J called. Some clones fail to appear in such tables; in the studies checked, an unresolved V gene covers under half of the shortfall, and the cause of the remainder is unknown. In this sample the table shows fewer than 400,000 clones, around 92% of which occur a single time. The top ten constitute 1.8% of the sample. The sample taken for sequencing was peripheral blood. All receptors derive from a woman aged 25 to 39 with COVID-19, enrolled during active disease.

The rearrangement uses TRBV6-6 and TRBJ2-3; weak D call: TRBD1 (5 bases). The CDR3 covers 15 residues. With 2 bases removed from V and 4 bases from J, the gap between germline ends came to 13 bases. Per the germline V gene, CDR1 is MNHNY and CDR2 is SVGAGI (reference sequence). CDR3 DNA: TGTGCCAGCAGTTACCAAGGACAAGGGGCAGATACGCAGTATTTT. It yields the protein CASSYQGQGADTQYF.

The chain joins TRBV20-1 to TRBJ2-7, with 8 bases identical to TRBD1. V lost 6 bases to trimming and J lost 9 bases; unmatched junction nucleotides: 7. The CDR3 contains 11 residues. Looked up from germline, CDR1 is DFQATT and CDR2 is SNEGSKA (reference sequence). CDR3 amino acids: CSARTGMVQYV. CDR3 bases: TGCAGTGCGCGGACAGGGATGGTGCAGTACGTC.

The chain joins TRBV6-2 or TRBV6-3 to TRBJ2-3; maybe TRBD2 (6 bases). Germline V lookup: CDR1 MNHEY, CDR2 SVGEGT. CDR3 length: 13 residues. V was cut by 6 bases and J by 7 bases, with 14 bases left in between. As DNA, the CDR3 is TGTGCCAGCAGGCCTACTAGCAGGTATACGCAGTATTTT. Encoded protein: CASRPTSRYTQYF.

The chain carries TRBV6-9 and TRBJ2-7, with D tentatively TRBD2 (6 bases). The CDR3 has 13 residues. Trimming took off 6 bases at V and 2 bases at J, with 11 bases between the two ends. The V gene's germline CDR1 is MNHGY and CDR2 SVAAGI. CDR3: CASSGRETYEQYV. The CDR3 DNA sequence: TGTGCCAGCAGCGGACGGGAGACCTACGAGCAGTACGTC.

This sequence joins TRBV6-1 and TRBJ2-5; 15 bases agree with TRBD2. The CDR3 has 16 residues. V trimming: 3 bases; J trimming: 2 bases; junction bases outside the gene matches: 1. Germline lookup yields CDR1 MNHNS and CDR2 SASEGT. The CDR3 region has the DNA TGTGCCAGCAGTGAGGGACTAGCGGGGGGACAAGAGACCCAGTACTTC. This gives the protein CASSEGLAGGQETQYF.

The V call is TRBV9, the J call TRBJ1-5, with 8 bases identical to TRBD1. The CDR3 has 15 amino acids. Looked up from germline, CDR1 is SGDLS and CDR2 is YYNGEE. The trim removed 3 bases at V and 2 bases at J, leaving 4 bases unmatched. CDR3 sequence: CASSATGDGNQPQHF. The CDR3 coding sequence is TGTGCCAGCAGCGCGACAGGGGACGGCAATCAGCCCCAGCATTTT.

The chain combines TRBV6-1 with TRBJ2-7; a possible D gene is TRBD1 (7 bases). V was shortened by 4 bases and J by 0 bases, with 16 bases between the two germline ends. Per germline, CDR1 MNHNS and CDR2 SASEGT. This CDR3 is built from 16 residues. CDR3 protein: CASSGGDSRLSYEQYV. The CDR3 region has the DNA TGTGCCAGCAGTGGGGGGGACAGTCGACTCTCCTACGAGCAGTACGTC.

V and J are TRBV4-1 and TRBJ1-5; 9 bases map to TRBD1. Germline loops: CDR1 MGHRA, CDR2 YSYEKL. V was clipped by 4 bases and J by 0 bases; unmatched bases: 7. This CDR3 is 17 amino acids long. CDR3 sequence: CASSRGQGPNSNQPQHF. CDR3 in DNA: TGCGCCAGCAGCCGTGGACAGGGGCCAAATAGCAATCAGCCCCAGCATTTT.

J is TRBJ1-5 and V is TRBV6-6, with D hard to call. Trimming removed 2 bases from V and 3 bases from J, with 8 bases in between. Germline CDR1 MNHNY, CDR2 SVGAGI (reference sequence). The CDR3 consists of 14 residues. CDR3: CASSYRQDNQPQHF. The CDR3 DNA follows: TGTGCCAGCAGTTACCGGCAGGACAATCAGCCCCAGCATTTT.

This clone was seen a handful of times. The genes are TRBV2 and TRBJ2-5; D is possibly TRBD2 (5 bases). V was shortened by 7 bases and J by 5 bases, with 17 bases between the two germline ends. Germline loops: CDR1 SNHLY, CDR2 FYNNEI. This CDR3 has 14 residues. The DNA of the CDR3 is TGTGCCAGCACCATCGCAACGGGGTTGGAGACCCAGTACTTC. As protein: CASTIATGLETQYF.

V is TRBV7-9 and J is TRBJ2-2; tentative D call: TRBD2 (6 bases). Germline-derived CDR1 and CDR2 are SEHNR and FQNEAQ (reference sequence). The CDR3 length is 13 residues. The V end was cut by 4 bases, the J end by 4 bases, with 7 bases between. CDR3 amino acids: CASSSTSTGELFF. CDR3 sequence (DNA): TGTGCCAGCAGCTCGACTAGCACCGGGGAGCTGTTTTTT.

The chain joins TRBV19 to TRBJ1-2, with D unresolved. The CDR3 loop spans 12 amino acids. Germline V CDR1 and CDR2: LNHDA, SQIVND (reference sequence). Between the trimmed V and J ends, which lost 5 bases and 2 bases, there was a span of 6 bases. This chain's CDR3 is CASSRLNYGYTF. CDR3 sequence (DNA): TGTGCCAGTAGTCGTCTAAACTATGGCTACACCTTC.

The chain couples TRBV5-5 to TRBJ1-1; 7 nucleotides line up with TRBD1. Unmatched junction bases numbered 10, after V lost 7 bases and J lost 4 bases. CDR1 is SGHKS and CDR2 is YYEKEE in the germline V gene (reference sequence). CDR3 size: 14 residues. The CDR3 DNA follows: TGTGCCAGCTGCCCCGGACAGGCTAGCACTGAAGCTTTCTTT. Residues: CASCPGQASTEAFF. Variable domain in full (rest from reference TRBV5-5 and TRBJ1-1): DAGVTQSPTHLIKTRGQQVTLRCSPISGHKSVSWYQQVLGQGPQFIFQYYEKEERGRGNFPDRFSARQFPNYSSELNVNALLLGDSALYLCASCPGQASTEAFFGQGTRLTVV.

This chain connects TRBV4-2 to TRBJ2-3, with TRBD1 matching 7 bases. Germline CDR1 LGHNA, CDR2 YNFKEQ. The CDR3 length is 15 residues. Trimming cost V 4 bases and J 4 bases; bases outside gene matches: 8. CDR3 loop: CASSLGVGGSDTQYF. CDR3 coding DNA: TGTGCCAGCAGCCTAGGTGTAGGGGGCTCAGATACGCAGTATTTT.

The rearrangement links TRBV7-9 to TRBJ1-1, with 12 bases aligning to TRBD1. V shed 1 base and J 10 bases; nucleotides not matched to a gene: 4. Germline V CDR1 and CDR2: SEHNR, FQNEAQ (reference sequence). CDR3 size: 14 residues. Here the CDR3 reads CASSLEGQGASAFF. The DNA of the CDR3 is TGTGCCAGCAGCTTAGAGGGACAGGGGGCATCAGCTTTCTTT.

Comment on this clone: In the same sample, other DNA sequences code for this CDR3. The chain employs TRBV19 and TRBJ2-2, with unresolved D. V was pared by 5 bases and J by 1 base, with 5 bases between. Germline lookup yields CDR1 LNHDA and CDR2 SQIVND (reference sequence). The CDR3 is 13 amino acids. CDR3 nucleotides: TGTGCCAGTAGTTCGGGGAACACCGGGGAGCTGTTTTTT. Residues: CASSSGNTGELFF. The whole variable domain, remainder taken from reference TRBV19 and TRBJ2-2, is DGGITQSPKYLFRKEGQNVTLSCEQNLNHDAMYWYRQDPGQGLRLIYYSQIVNDFQKGDIAEGYSVSREKKESFPLTVTSAQKNPTAFYLCASSSGNTGELFFGEGSRLTVL.

The chain joins TRBV6-6 to TRBJ1-1; D not resolved. Trimming took off 0 bases at V and 8 bases at J, with 4 bases between the two ends. Germline-derived CDR1 and CDR2 are MNHNY and SVGAGI (reference sequence). The CDR3 runs to 11 residues. The CDR3: CASSYSGEAFF. DNA for the CDR3: TGTGCCAGCAGTTACTCCGGGGAAGCTTTCTTT.

The gene calls are TRBV6-5 and TRBJ1-2; D perhaps matches TRBD1 (5 bases). Germline values: CDR1 MNHEY, CDR2 SVGAGI. The CDR3 length is 15 residues. V shed 8 bases and J shed 5 bases, with 21 bases lying between them. The CDR3 sequence: CASRVAREGGYGYTF. The CDR3 coding sequence is TGTGCCAGCCGGGTGGCCAGGGAGGGAGGGTATGGCTACACCTTC.

The chain carries TRBV5-8 and TRBJ1-4; D may be TRBD1 (6 bases). The CDR3 covers 15 residues. CDR1 SGHTS and CDR2 YDEGEE come from the germline V gene. V was pared by 2 bases and J by 7 bases, with 15 bases between. CDR3 sequence: CASSLAGGGGEKLFF. CDR3 coding DNA: TGTGCCAGCAGCTTAGCGGGGGGCGGCGGTGAAAAACTGTTTTTT.

This chain joins TRBV2 and TRBJ1-1, with D tentatively TRBD1 (5 bases). Germline V gene lookup returns CDR1 SNHLY and CDR2 FYNNEI. The CDR3 sequence is 13 residues long. Trimming took off 3 bases at V and 5 bases at J, with 10 bases between the two ends. CDR3 protein: CASSDAPGTEAFF. DNA of the CDR3: TGTGCCAGCAGTGATGCTCCAGGGACTGAAGCTTTCTTT.

The chain carries TRBV11-3 and TRBJ2-3, with D unresolved. The length of the CDR3 is 14 residues. V dropped 1 base and J dropped 2 bases, with 7 bases sitting between them. Germline V gene sequence: CDR1 SGHNT, CDR2 YENEEA. In DNA, the CDR3 is TGTGCCAGCAGCTTAGTGGCCACCACAGATACGCAGTATTTT. It codes for CASSLVATTDTQYF.

Concerning this clone: Other DNA sequences from this sample encode an identical CDR3 as well. CDR3 region: CASSLVRGQETQYF. DNA for the CDR3: TGTGCCAGCAGCCTAGTCAGGGGGCAAGAGACCCAGTACTTC. The chain is built from TRBV11-3 and TRBJ2-5, with 7 bases fitting TRBD1. The ends lost 5 bases at V and 2 bases at J; junction bases unmatched: 5. CDR3 length equals 14 residues. Germline CDR1 and CDR2: SGHNT and YENEEA.

The chain couples TRBV5-1 to TRBJ1-5, with 8 bases lining up with TRBD1. From germline, CDR1 is SGHRS and CDR2 YFSETQ. V was clipped by 5 bases and J by 2 bases; unmatched bases: 6. The CDR3 runs 15 residues. CDR3: CASRPTGDGNQPQHF. The CDR3 DNA sequence: TGCGCCAGCAGACCGACAGGGGACGGCAATCAGCCCCAGCATTTT.

CDR3 DNA: TGTGCCAGCAGTGAGGTGTTCCCGACATGGACAGGGGGCGACTATGGCTACACCTTC. Amino acids: CASSEVFPTWTGGDYGYTF. The chain employs TRBV28 and TRBJ1-2; 11 nucleotides agree with TRBD1. The germline gives CDR1 MDHEN, CDR2 SYDVKM. The CDR3 sequence is 19 residues long. V dropped 5 bases and J dropped 3; count of bases not matched to a gene: 17.

The V call is TRBV9, the J call TRBJ1-4; TRBD1 is a possible D gene (5 bases). The CDR3 loop spans 13 amino acids. Germline values: CDR1 SGDLS, CDR2 YYNGEE. V shed 8 bases and J shed 5 bases, with 13 bases lying between them. CDR3 in amino acids: CASGRGRNEKLFF. DNA of the CDR3: TGTGCCAGTGGTCGGGGGAGGAATGAAAAACTGTTTTTT. Full variable domain (remainder filled in from reference TRBV9 and TRBJ1-4): DSGVTQTPKHLITATGQRVTLRCSPRSGDLSVYWYQQSLDQGLQFLIQYYNGEERAKGNILERFSAQQFPDLHSELNLSSLELGDSALYFCASGRGRNEKLFFGSGTQLSVL.

The J gene is TRBJ2-7, the V gene TRBV4-1, with 8 bases that match TRBD1. V lost 4 bases and J lost 3; bases outside the gene matches: 5. Germline CDR1 and CDR2: MGHRA and YSYEKL. This CDR3 is 14 amino acids long. CDR3: CASSLQGGGYEQYF. The CDR3 bases are TGCGCCAGCAGCCTACAGGGGGGCGGCTACGAGCAGTACTTC.

This clone was picked up a small number of times. The chain combines TRBV16 with TRBJ1-5; D gene unclear. V was shortened by 6 bases and J by 4 bases, with 7 bases between the two germline ends. The CDR3 extends over 12 amino acids. Germline CDR1 is KGHSY and CDR2 is FQNENV. This CDR3 reads CASSPTNQPQHF. The CDR3 DNA sequence: TGTGCCAGCAGTCCTACTAATCAGCCCCAGCATTTT.